Described below is a single T cell receptor beta chain sequence and its context. Using RNA transcripts as the source, TCR beta CDR3 regions were amplified. The HTBI primer set served for first-round RT-PCR of the TCR CDR3. Each CDR3 protein gets one entry after TCRdb re-called the multiplex PCR reads with MiXCR. The sample records roughly 510,000 distinct CDR3 sequences, approximately 48% being singletons. The sample belongs to a study of T cells in Graves' hyperthyroidism and ophthalmopathy. There are 15 residues in the CDR3. The V end was cut by 5 bases, the J end by 0 bases, with 14 bases between. Germline lookup yields CDR1 DFQATT and CDR2 SNEGSKA (reference sequence).

The clonotype was recovered from an adult woman with Graves' disease, either hyperthyroidism or ophthalmopathy (not recorded which). The chain uses TRBV20-1 and TRBJ1-5; a possible D gene is TRBD1 (5 bases). Input material: peripheral blood or thyroid tissue (not recorded which). The CDR3: CSAYTRGFSNQPQHF. DNA for the CDR3: TGCAGTGCTTATACCCGGGGGTTTAGCAATCAGCCCCAGCATTTT.